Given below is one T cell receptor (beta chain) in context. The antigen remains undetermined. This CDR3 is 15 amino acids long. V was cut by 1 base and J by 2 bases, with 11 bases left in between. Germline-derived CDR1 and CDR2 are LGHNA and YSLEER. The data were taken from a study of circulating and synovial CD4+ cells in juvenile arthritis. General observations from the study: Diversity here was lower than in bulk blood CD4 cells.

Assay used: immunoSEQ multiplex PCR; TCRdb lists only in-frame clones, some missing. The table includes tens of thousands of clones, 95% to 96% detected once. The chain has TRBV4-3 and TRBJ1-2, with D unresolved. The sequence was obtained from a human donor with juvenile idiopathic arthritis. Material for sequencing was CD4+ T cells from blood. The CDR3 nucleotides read TGCGCCAGCAGCCAAGCGATTGCCGCGAACTATGGCTACACCTTC. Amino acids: CASSQAIAANYGYTF.